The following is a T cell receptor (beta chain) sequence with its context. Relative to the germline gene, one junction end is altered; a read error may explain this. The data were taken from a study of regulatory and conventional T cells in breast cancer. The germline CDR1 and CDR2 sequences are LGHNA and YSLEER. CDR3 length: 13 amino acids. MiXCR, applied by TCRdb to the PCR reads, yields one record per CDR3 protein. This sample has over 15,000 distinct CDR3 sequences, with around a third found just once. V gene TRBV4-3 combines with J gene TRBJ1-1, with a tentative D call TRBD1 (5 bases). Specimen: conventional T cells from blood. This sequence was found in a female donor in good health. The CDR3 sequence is CASSQDLDIPGAF. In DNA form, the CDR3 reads TGCGCCAGCAGCCAAGACCTGGACATCCCGGGTGCATTT.